The table lists the clone carrying this TCR beta chain with a few counts. This sample is drawn from a study of blood T cell repertoires in COVID-19. Across the whole study: Specimens from acute and convalescent COVID-19 originated in the United States, Italy and Spain. T cells, B-cell-depleted T cells, or PBMCs supplied cDNA or gDNA.

Trimming took off 5 bases at V and 0 bases at J, with 16 bases between the two ends. CDR3 length: 17 amino acids. Germline-derived CDR1 and CDR2 are SEHNR and FQNEAQ (reference sequence). In the original workflow: Amplification with reference gene primers provided the estimates of nucleated cell counts. TCRdb's table, derived via immunoSEQ multiplex PCR, lists solely in-frame clones and lacks some. That table gives V, J and clone size, and the DNA gave D and trimming. The sample gives 170,000 or so clones, less than 90% of which show up once; roughly 13% is in the top ten. The origin of this receptor is a man aged 18 to 30 with active or convalescent COVID-19. The V gene is TRBV7-9, the J gene TRBJ1-4; TRBD1 is a possible D gene (5 bases). The sample taken for sequencing was peripheral blood. Here the CDR3 reads CASSPRASSTTNEKLFF. In nucleotides, the CDR3 is TGTGCCAGCAGCCCCAGGGCCTCCTCAACAACTAATGAAAAACTGTTTTTT.